This T cell receptor (beta chain) was documented in a study of control samples from healthy donors and cancer patients. Clones were sequenced by immunoSEQ multiplex PCR, and TCRdb holds only the in-frame ones, with some missing. The sample consists of under 300,000 clones, 82% of them appearing once. This clone was detected a few times. The CDR3 spans 14 residues. Germline CDR1 is LNHDA and CDR2 is SQIVND (reference sequence). V was pared by 7 bases and J by 9 bases, with 10 bases of the junction left unmatched. The chain carries TRBV19 and TRBJ2-1; TRBD1 aligns across 9 bases. The source is a woman in her sixties or seventies with lung cancer. Material for sequencing was PBMCs. CDR3 amino acids: CASIRDRDGSEQFF. The CDR3 DNA reads as TGTGCCAGTATCCGGGACAGGGATGGCAGTGAGCAGTTCTTC.